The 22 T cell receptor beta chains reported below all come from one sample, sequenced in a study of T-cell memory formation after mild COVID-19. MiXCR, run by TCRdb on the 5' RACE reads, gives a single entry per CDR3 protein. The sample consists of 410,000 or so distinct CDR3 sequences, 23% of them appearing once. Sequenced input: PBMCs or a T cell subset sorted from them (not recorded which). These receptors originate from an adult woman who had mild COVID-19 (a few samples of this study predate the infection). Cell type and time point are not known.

The DNA for the CDR3 is TGTGCCAGCAGTGACTCTTCGAGAGGAGATAATTCACCCCTCCACTTT. It codes for CASSDSSRGDNSPLHF. The rearrangement links TRBV6-4 to TRBJ1-6; D not certain. The CDR3 sequence is 16 residues long. Germline CDR1 and CDR2: MRHNA and SNTAGT. Trimming left V 0 bases short and J 5 bases short, with 11 bases between.

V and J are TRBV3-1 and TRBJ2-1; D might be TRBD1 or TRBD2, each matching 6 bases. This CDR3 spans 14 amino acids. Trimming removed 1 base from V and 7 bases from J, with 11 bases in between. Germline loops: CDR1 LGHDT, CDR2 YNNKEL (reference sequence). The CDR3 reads CASSQGGAGNEQFF. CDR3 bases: TGTGCCAGCAGCCAAGGGGGGGCCGGGAATGAGCAGTTCTTC.

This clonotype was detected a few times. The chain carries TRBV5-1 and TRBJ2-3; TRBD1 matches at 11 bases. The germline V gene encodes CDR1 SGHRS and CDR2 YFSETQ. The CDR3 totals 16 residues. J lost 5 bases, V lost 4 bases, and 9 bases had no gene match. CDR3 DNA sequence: TGCGCCAGCAGCCTCGGACAGGGGGCGGCGGGAGATACGCAGTATTTT. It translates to CASSLGQGAAGDTQYF.

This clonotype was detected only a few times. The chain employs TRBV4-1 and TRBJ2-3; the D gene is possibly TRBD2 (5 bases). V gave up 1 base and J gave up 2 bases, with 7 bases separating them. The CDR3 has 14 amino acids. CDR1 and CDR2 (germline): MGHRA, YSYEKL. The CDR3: CASSQVATTDTQYF. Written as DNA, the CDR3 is TGCGCCAGCAGCCAAGTAGCGACCACAGATACGCAGTATTTT.

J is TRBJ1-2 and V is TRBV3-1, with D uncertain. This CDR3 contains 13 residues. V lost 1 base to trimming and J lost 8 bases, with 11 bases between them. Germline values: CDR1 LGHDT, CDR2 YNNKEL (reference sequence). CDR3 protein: CASSQARTGGYTF. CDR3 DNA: TGTGCCAGCAGCCAAGCTCGGACGGGGGGCTACACCTTC.

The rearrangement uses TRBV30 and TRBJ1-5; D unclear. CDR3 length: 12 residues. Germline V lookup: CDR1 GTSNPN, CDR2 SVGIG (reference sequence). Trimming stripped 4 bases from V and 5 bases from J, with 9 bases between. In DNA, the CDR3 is TGTGCCTGGAATTCAGAGGATCAGCCCCAGCATTTT. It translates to CAWNSEDQPQHF.

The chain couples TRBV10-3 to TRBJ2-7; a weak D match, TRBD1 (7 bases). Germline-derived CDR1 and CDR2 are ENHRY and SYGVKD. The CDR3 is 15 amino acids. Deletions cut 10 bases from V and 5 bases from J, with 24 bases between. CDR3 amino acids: CATRGDRQGGNEQYF. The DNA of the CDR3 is TGTGCCACCAGAGGAGATAGACAGGGAGGAAACGAGCAGTACTTC.

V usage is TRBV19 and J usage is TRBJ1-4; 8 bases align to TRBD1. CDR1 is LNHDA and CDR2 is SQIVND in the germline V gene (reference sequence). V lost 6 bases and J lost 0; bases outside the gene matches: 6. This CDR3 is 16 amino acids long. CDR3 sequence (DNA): TGTGCCAGTAGCACGACAGGGGTTGCAACTAATGAAAAACTGTTTTTT. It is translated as CASSTTGVATNEKLFF.

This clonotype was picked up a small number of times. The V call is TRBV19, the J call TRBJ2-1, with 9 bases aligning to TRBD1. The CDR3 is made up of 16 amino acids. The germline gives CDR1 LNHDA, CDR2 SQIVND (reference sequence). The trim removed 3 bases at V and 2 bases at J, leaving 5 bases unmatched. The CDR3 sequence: CASSMTGQGPYNEQFF. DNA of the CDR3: TGTGCCAGTAGTATGACGGGACAGGGACCCTACAATGAGCAGTTCTTC.

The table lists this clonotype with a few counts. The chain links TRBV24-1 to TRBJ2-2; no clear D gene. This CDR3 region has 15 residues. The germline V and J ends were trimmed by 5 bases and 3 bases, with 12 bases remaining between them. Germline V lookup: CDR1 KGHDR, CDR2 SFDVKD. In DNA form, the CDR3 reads TGTGCCACCAGTGTGGGGTCTCGGGACACCGGGGAGCTGTTTTTT. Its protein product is CATSVGSRDTGELFF.

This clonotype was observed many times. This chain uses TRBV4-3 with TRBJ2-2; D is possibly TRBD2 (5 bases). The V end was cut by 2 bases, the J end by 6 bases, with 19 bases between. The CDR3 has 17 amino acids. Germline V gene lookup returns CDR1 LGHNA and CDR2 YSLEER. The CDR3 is CASSQRVRRVPAGELFF. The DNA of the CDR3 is TGCGCCAGCAGCCAAAGGGTCCGGCGGGTCCCTGCCGGGGAGCTGTTTTTT.

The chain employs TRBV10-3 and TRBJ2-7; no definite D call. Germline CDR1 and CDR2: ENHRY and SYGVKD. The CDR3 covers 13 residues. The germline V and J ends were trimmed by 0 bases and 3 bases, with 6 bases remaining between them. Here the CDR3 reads CAISESTGYEQYF. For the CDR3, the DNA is TGTGCCATCAGTGAGTCGACCGGCTACGAGCAGTACTTC.

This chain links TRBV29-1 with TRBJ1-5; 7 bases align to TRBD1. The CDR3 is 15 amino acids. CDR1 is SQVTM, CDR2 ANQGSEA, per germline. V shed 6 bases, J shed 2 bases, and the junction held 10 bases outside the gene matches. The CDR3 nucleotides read TGCAGCGTGACGACAGGGTCGAATGGCAATCAGCCCCAGCATTTT. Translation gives CSVTTGSNGNQPQHF.

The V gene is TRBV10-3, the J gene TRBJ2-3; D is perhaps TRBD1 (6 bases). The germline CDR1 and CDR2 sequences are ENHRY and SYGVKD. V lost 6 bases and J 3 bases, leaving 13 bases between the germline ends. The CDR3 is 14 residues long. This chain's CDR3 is CAIRGATGTDTQYF. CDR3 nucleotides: TGTGCCATCAGAGGGGCTACAGGGACAGATACGCAGTATTTT.

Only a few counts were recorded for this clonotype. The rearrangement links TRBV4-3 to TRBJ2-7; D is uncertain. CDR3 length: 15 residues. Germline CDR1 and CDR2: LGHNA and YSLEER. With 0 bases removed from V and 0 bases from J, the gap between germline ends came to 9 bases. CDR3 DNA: TGCGCCAGCAGCCAAGAGGGTTCGAGCTCCTACGAGCAGTACTTC. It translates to CASSQEGSSSYEQYF.

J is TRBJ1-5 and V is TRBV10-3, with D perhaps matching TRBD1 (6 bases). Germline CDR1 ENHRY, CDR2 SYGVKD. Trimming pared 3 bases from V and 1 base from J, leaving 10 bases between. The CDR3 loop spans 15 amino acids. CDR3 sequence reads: CAISERDTSNQPQHF. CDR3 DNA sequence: TGTGCCATCAGTGAAAGGGACACAAGCAATCAGCCCCAGCATTTT.

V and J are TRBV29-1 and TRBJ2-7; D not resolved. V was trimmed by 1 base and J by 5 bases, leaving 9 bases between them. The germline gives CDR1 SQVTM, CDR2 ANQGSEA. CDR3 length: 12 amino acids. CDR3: CSVEGQSNEQYF. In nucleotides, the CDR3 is TGCAGCGTTGAAGGACAATCCAACGAGCAGTACTTC.

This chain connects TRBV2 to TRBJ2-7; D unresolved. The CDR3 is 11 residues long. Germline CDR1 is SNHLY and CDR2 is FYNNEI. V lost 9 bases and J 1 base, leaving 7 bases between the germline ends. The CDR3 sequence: CASGVSYEQYF. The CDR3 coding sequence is TGTGCCAGTGGGGTTTCCTACGAGCAGTACTTC. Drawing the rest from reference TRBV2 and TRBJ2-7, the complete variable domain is EPEVTQTPSHQVTQMGQEVILRCVPISNHLYFYWYRQILGQKVEFLVSFYNNEISEKSEIFDDQFSVERPDGSNFTLKIRSTKLEDSAMYFCASGVSYEQYFGPGTRLTVT.

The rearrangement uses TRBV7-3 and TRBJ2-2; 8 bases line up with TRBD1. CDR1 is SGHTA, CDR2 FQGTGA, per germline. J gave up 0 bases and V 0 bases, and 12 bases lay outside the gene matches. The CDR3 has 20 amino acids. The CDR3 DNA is TGTGCCAGCAGCTTAACCGGGACAGGCTTACTTACCGCGAACACCGGGGAGCTGTTTTTT. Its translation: CASSLTGTGLLTANTGELFF.

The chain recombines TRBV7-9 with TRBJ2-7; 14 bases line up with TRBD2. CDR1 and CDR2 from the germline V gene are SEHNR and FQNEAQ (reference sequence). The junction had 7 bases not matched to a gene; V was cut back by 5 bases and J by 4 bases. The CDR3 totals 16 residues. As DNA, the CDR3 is TGTGCCAGCAGCGTCGGGACTAGCGGGAGTCGGTACGAGCAGTACTTC. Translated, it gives CASSVGTSGSRYEQYF.

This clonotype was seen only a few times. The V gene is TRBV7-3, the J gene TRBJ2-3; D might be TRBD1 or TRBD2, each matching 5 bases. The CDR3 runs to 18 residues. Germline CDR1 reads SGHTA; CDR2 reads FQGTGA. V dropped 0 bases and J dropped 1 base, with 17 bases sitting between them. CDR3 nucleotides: TGTGCCAGCAGCTTAACGATCGCGACGGGGCAGCGCACAGATACGCAGTATTTT. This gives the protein CASSLTIATGQRTDTQYF.

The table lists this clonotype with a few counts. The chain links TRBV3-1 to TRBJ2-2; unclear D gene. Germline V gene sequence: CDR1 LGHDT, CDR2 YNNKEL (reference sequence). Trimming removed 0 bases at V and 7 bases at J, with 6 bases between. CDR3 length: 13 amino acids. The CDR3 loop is CASSQETFGELFF. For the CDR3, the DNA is TGTGCCAGCAGCCAAGAAACGTTCGGGGAGCTGTTTTTT.